The 6 T cell receptor beta chains reported below all come from one sample, sequenced in a study of T cells after yellow fever vaccination. TCRdb redid the calling of the 5' RACE reads with MiXCR, one entry per CDR3 protein. Among hundreds of thousands of distinct CDR3 sequences, approximately 13% were seen once, and the ten largest hold approximately 15%. Sequencing used PBMCs, obtained on the day of the yellow fever booster vaccination. The source is a man under 40 who received the YFV17D yellow fever vaccine.

This chain joins TRBV5-1 and TRBJ1-1; D is ambiguous. V lost 4 bases to trimming and J lost 10 bases, with 17 bases between them. This CDR3 has 13 amino acids. In germline, CDR1 is SGHRS, CDR2 YFSETQ. The DNA of the CDR3 is TGCGCCAGCAGCCCAAGCGAAAATAGCGGAGCTTTCTTT. Translated, it gives CASSPSENSGAFF. Variable domain in full (rest from reference TRBV5-1 and TRBJ1-1): KAGVTQTPRYLIKTRGQQVTLSCSPISGHRSVSWYQQTPGQGLQFLFEYFSETQRNKGNFPGRFSGRQFSNSRSEMNVSTLELGDSALYLCASSPSENSGAFFGQGTRLTVV.

This clonotype was observed a handful of times. The chain combines TRBV3-1 with TRBJ1-3; D gene uncertain. The V gene lost 7 bases and the J gene lost 0 bases, with 4 bases spanning the gap. Germline CDR1 and CDR2: LGHDT and YNNKEL (reference sequence). The CDR3 is 12 amino acids. Here the CDR3 reads CASKLSGNTIYF. CDR3 nucleotides: TGTGCCAGCAAACTCTCTGGAAACACCATATATTTT. Full variable domain (missing parts from reference TRBV3-1 and TRBJ1-3): DTAVSQTPKYLVTQMGNDKSIKCEQNLGHDTMYWYKQDSKKFLKIMFSYNNKELIINETVPNRFSPKSPDKAHLNLHINSLELGDSAVYFCASKLSGNTIYFGEGSWLTVV.

The rearrangement joins TRBV7-8 to TRBJ1-1, with D possibly being TRBD1 (5 bases). V lost 2 bases and J 2 bases, leaving 18 bases between the germline ends. The length of the CDR3 is 17 residues. In germline, CDR1 is SGHVS, CDR2 FQNEAQ. The CDR3 loop is CASSLKSLAGINTEAFF. For the CDR3, the DNA is TGTGCCAGCAGCTTAAAGTCTCTGGCAGGGATAAACACTGAAGCTTTCTTT.

This sequence joins TRBV30 and TRBJ2-5; a weak D match, TRBD2 (6 bases). Germline assignment: CDR1 GTSNPN and CDR2 SVGIG (reference sequence). The CDR3 is made up of 14 amino acids. Trimming removed 2 bases at V and 5 bases at J, with 15 bases between. CDR3 amino acids: CAWSKASGRETQYF. Here the CDR3 DNA reads TGTGCCTGGAGTAAAGCCAGTGGGAGGGAGACCCAGTACTTC.

The chain joins TRBV6-6 to TRBJ2-1; no reliable D call. V was cut by 4 bases and J by 9 bases, with 10 bases left in between. Per germline, CDR1 MNHNY and CDR2 SVGAGI (reference sequence). This CDR3 is built from 12 residues. The CDR3 is CASSSQCSEQFF. The CDR3 DNA sequence: TGTGCCAGCAGTTCCCAGTGTAGTGAGCAGTTCTTC.

The chain has TRBV20-1 and TRBJ2-1; 12 bases agree with TRBD2. The CDR3 extends over 18 amino acids. The ends lost 1 base at V and 0 bases at J; junction bases unmatched: 7. CDR1 and CDR2 from the germline V gene are DFQATT and SNEGSKA (reference sequence). The DNA of the CDR3 is TGCAGTGCTAGAGGAGGACTAGCGGGGACACCCTCCTACAATGAGCAGTTCTTC. Translated: CSARGGLAGTPSYNEQFF.